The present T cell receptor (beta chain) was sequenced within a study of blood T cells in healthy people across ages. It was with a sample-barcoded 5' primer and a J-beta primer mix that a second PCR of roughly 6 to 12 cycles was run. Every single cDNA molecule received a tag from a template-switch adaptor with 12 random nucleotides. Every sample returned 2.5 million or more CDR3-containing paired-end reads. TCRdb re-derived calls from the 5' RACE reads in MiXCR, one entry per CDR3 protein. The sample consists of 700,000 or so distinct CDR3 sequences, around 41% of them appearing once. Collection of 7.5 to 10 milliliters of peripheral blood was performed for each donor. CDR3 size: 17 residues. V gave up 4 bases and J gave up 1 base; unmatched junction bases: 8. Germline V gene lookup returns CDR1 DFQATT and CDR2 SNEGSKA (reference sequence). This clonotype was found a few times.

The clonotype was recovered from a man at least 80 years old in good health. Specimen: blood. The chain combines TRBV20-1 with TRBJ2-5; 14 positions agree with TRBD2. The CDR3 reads CSAIDTGTSGGQETQYF. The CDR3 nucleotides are TGCAGTGCTATAGATACCGGGACTAGCGGGGGCCAAGAGACCCAGTACTTC.